This is a list of T cell receptor beta chains from one sample in a study of cytomegalovirus exposure and HLA in healthy donors. Produced via immunoSEQ multiplex PCR; TCRdb's table is partial and in-frame only. The sample records roughly 200,000 clones, around four fifths being singletons. What was sequenced was PBMCs. The receptors derive from a man aged 35 to 55 in good health and CMV-seropositive. Both conserved end residues are part of each CDR3. Each record gives: clone size, J gene, D gene, V gene, CDR3 protein, CDR3 DNA. D genes are given only for firm matches. For some rows the clone size is stated as once, few or many, or as a class when expanded; others skip it.

clone size: NA
J gene: TRBJ2-7
D gene: TRBD1
V gene: TRBV27
CDR3 protein: CASSQGQGPYEQYF
CDR3 DNA: TGTGCCAGCAGTCAGGGACAGGGCCCCTACGAGCAGTACTTC

clone size: NA
J gene: TRBJ2-5
D gene: NA
V gene: TRBV27
CDR3 protein: CATWDTQETQYF
CDR3 DNA: TGTGCCACCTGGGACACCCAAGAGACCCAGTACTTC

clone size: once
J gene: TRBJ2-2
D gene: TRBD2
V gene: TRBV7-8
CDR3 protein: CASSRGGTTGELFF
CDR3 DNA: TGTGCCAGCAGCCGGGGGGGTACCACCGGGGAGCTGTTTTTT

clone size: NA
J gene: TRBJ1-5
D gene: TRBD1
V gene: TRBV7-9
CDR3 protein: CASSPEGAGQPQHF
CDR3 DNA: TGTGCCAGCAGCCCCGAGGGGGCGGGTCAGCCCCAGCATTTT

clone size: NA
J gene: TRBJ2-7
D gene: TRBD1
V gene: TRBV28
CDR3 protein: CASSLGDSGPYEQYF
CDR3 DNA: TGTGCCAGCAGTTTAGGGGACAGCGGACCCTACGAGCAGTACTTC

clone size: NA
J gene: TRBJ2-1
D gene: NA
V gene: TRBV11-2
CDR3 protein: CASSLDLLANEQFF
CDR3 DNA: TGTGCCAGCAGCTTAGATCTACTAGCCAATGAGCAGTTCTTC

clone size: NA
J gene: TRBJ2-7
D gene: NA
V gene: TRBV2
CDR3 protein: CASSIQPGTAYEQYF
CDR3 DNA: TGTGCCAGCAGCATTCAACCTGGGACTGCCTACGAGCAGTACTTC

clone size: NA
J gene: TRBJ1-1
D gene: TRBD1
V gene: TRBV13
CDR3 protein: CASSPGQGLRNTEAFF
CDR3 DNA: TGTGCCAGCAGCCCAGGACAGGGGCTAAGGAACACTGAAGCTTTCTTT

clone size: NA
J gene: TRBJ2-7
D gene: TRBD1
V gene: TRBV5-1
CDR3 protein: CASSRTGDGRYEQYF
CDR3 DNA: TGCGCCAGCAGTCGGACAGGGGACGGTCGCTACGAGCAGTACTTC

clone size: NA
J gene: TRBJ1-5
D gene: NA
V gene: TRBV28
CDR3 protein: CASTRPGVGNQPQHF
CDR3 DNA: TGTGCCAGCACCCGGCCGGGGGTTGGCAATCAGCCCCAGCATTTT

clone size: NA
J gene: TRBJ1-1
D gene: TRBD1
V gene: TRBV6-1
CDR3 protein: CASRMDRAMNTEAFF
CDR3 DNA: TGTGCCAGCAGGATGGACAGGGCGATGAACACTGAAGCTTTCTTT

clone size: NA
J gene: TRBJ2-3
D gene: NA
V gene: TRBV7-3
CDR3 protein: CASSLTPIRTDTQYF
CDR3 DNA: TGTGCCAGCAGCTTAACCCCTATCCGCACAGATACGCAGTATTTT

clone size: NA
J gene: TRBJ2-4
D gene: NA
V gene: TRBV13
CDR3 protein: CASSLTSTRLAKNIQYF
CDR3 DNA: TGTGCCAGCAGCTTAACATCAACTAGACTAGCCAAAAACATTCAGTACTTC

clone size: NA
J gene: TRBJ2-3
D gene: NA
V gene: TRBV23-1
CDR3 protein: CASSQFTGFADTQYF
CDR3 DNA: TGCGCCAGCAGTCAATTCACGGGTTTCGCAGATACGCAGTATTTT

clone size: NA
J gene: TRBJ1-1
D gene: NA
V gene: TRBV29-1
CDR3 protein: CSVRAQGAEAFF
CDR3 DNA: TGCAGCGTTCGAGCCCAGGGCGCTGAAGCTTTCTTT

clone size: NA
J gene: TRBJ2-2
D gene: NA
V gene: TRBV12-1
CDR3 protein: CASSFVRGGNTGELFF
CDR3 DNA: TGTGCCAGCAGCTTTGTGCGCGGAGGAAACACCGGGGAGCTGTTTTTT

clone size: NA
J gene: TRBJ1-2
D gene: NA
V gene: TRBV6-6
CDR3 protein: CASRTDNHYGYTF
CDR3 DNA: TGTGCCAGCAGGACCGACAACCACTATGGCTACACCTTC

clone size: NA
J gene: TRBJ2-7
D gene: TRBD2
V gene: TRBV7-9
CDR3 protein: CASSLQRPAGVYEQYF
CDR3 DNA: TGTGCCAGCAGCCTCCAACGGCCAGCGGGGGTCTACGAGCAGTACTTC

clone size: NA
J gene: TRBJ1-1
D gene: TRBD1
V gene: TRBV2
CDR3 protein: CAGGTGLSEAFF
CDR3 DNA: TGTGCCGGAGGGACAGGGCTCTCTGAAGCTTTCTTT

clone size: NA
J gene: TRBJ1-2
D gene: NA
V gene: TRBV7-9
CDR3 protein: CSSSPSGADPNYGYTF
CDR3 DNA: TGTTCCAGCAGCCCGAGCGGGGCGGACCCTAACTATGGCTACACCTTC

clone size: NA
J gene: TRBJ2-2
D gene: NA
V gene: TRBV5-1
CDR3 protein: CASSRAGGFTGELFF
CDR3 DNA: TGCGCCAGCAGCAGGGCTGGGGGGTTCACCGGGGAGCTGTTTTTT

clone size: NA
J gene: TRBJ1-1
D gene: NA
V gene: TRBV10-3
CDR3 protein: CAISSQGGNTEAFF
CDR3 DNA: TGTGCCATCAGCTCTCAGGGTGGGAACACTGAAGCTTTCTTT

clone size: NA
J gene: TRBJ2-2
D gene: NA
V gene: TRBV21-1
CDR3 protein: CASSKVPIGSGGPNTGELFF
CDR3 DNA: TGTGCCAGCAGCAAAGTTCCTATAGGATCAGGGGGCCCTAACACCGGGGAGCTGTTTTTT

clone size: NA
J gene: TRBJ2-3
D gene: NA
V gene: TRBV4-1
CDR3 protein: CASSRGGLSTDTQYF
CDR3 DNA: TGCGCCAGCAGCCGTGGGGGCCTGAGCACAGATACGCAGTATTTT

clone size: NA
J gene: TRBJ2-7
D gene: TRBD1
V gene: TRBV18
CDR3 protein: CASSPTALGQGLYEQYF
CDR3 DNA: TGTGCCAGCTCACCAACCGCCTTGGGACAGGGGTTATACGAGCAGTACTTC

clone size: NA
J gene: TRBJ1-2
D gene: NA
V gene: TRBV19
CDR3 protein: CASSIAGNYGYTF
CDR3 DNA: TGTGCCAGTAGTATCGCGGGGAACTATGGCTACACCTTC

clone size: NA
J gene: TRBJ2-1
D gene: TRBD2
V gene: TRBV11-2
CDR3 protein: CASSSGGPYNEQFF
CDR3 DNA: TGTGCCAGCAGCTCGGGAGGGCCCTACAATGAGCAGTTCTTC

clone size: NA
J gene: TRBJ1-1
D gene: TRBD1
V gene: TRBV5-6
CDR3 protein: CASSLVGQGTEAFF
CDR3 DNA: TGTGCCAGCAGCTTGGTCGGACAGGGCACTGAAGCTTTCTTT

clone size: NA
J gene: TRBJ2-7
D gene: TRBD2
V gene: TRBV11-2
CDR3 protein: CASSRGGAGGGYEQYF
CDR3 DNA: TGTGCCAGCAGCCGGGGGGGAGCGGGAGGGGGATACGAGCAGTACTTC

clone size: NA
J gene: TRBJ1-2
D gene: NA
V gene: TRBV6-6
CDR3 protein: CASSGGTTGTYGYTF
CDR3 DNA: TGTGCCAGCAGTGGTGGGACAACTGGTACCTATGGCTACACCTTC

clone size: NA
J gene: TRBJ1-5
D gene: TRBD1
V gene: TRBV11-3
CDR3 protein: CASSLGQGMGNQPQHF
CDR3 DNA: TGTGCCAGCAGCTTGGGACAGGGGATGGGCAATCAGCCCCAGCATTTT

clone size: NA
J gene: TRBJ2-3
D gene: NA
V gene: TRBV9
CDR3 protein: CASSVARGDTQYF
CDR3 DNA: TGTGCCAGCAGCGTAGCTCGCGGGGATACGCAGTATTTT

clone size: NA
J gene: TRBJ2-1
D gene: TRBD1
V gene: TRBV5-1
CDR3 protein: CASSSQGANNEQFF
CDR3 DNA: TGCGCCAGCAGCTCACAGGGGGCTAACAATGAGCAGTTCTTC

clone size: NA
J gene: TRBJ1-1
D gene: TRBD1
V gene: TRBV7-2
CDR3 protein: CASSGQAGNTEAFF
CDR3 DNA: TGTGCCAGCAGCGGACAGGCGGGGAACACTGAAGCTTTCTTT

clone size: NA
J gene: TRBJ2-6
D gene: NA
V gene: TRBV5-6
CDR3 protein: CASSFRVSGANVLTF
CDR3 DNA: TGTGCCAGCAGCTTTAGAGTCTCTGGGGCCAACGTCCTGACTTTC

clone size: NA
J gene: TRBJ2-2
D gene: TRBD2
V gene: TRBV5-1
CDR3 protein: CASSLAPGGGELFF
CDR3 DNA: TGCGCCAGCAGCTTGGCCCCGGGGGGCGGGGAGCTGTTTTTT

clone size: NA
J gene: TRBJ2-7
D gene: TRBD1
V gene: TRBV4-3
CDR3 protein: CASSQGQGTYEQYF
CDR3 DNA: TGCGCCAGCAGCCAAGGACAGGGGACCTACGAGCAGTACTTC

clone size: NA
J gene: TRBJ1-2
D gene: NA
V gene: TRBV9
CDR3 protein: CASSATGGTYGYTF
CDR3 DNA: TGTGCCAGCAGCGCGACAGGAGGTACCTATGGCTACACCTTC

clone size: NA
J gene: TRBJ1-6
D gene: NA
V gene: TRBV19
CDR3 protein: CASSIAPLGGPNNSPLHF
CDR3 DNA: TGTGCCAGTAGTATAGCGCCCCTCGGGGGACCGAATAATTCACCCCTCCACTTT

clone size: once
J gene: TRBJ2-7
D gene: NA
V gene: TRBV19
CDR3 protein: CASSIERAGSYEQYF
CDR3 DNA: TGTGCCAGTAGTATAGAGCGAGCGGGCTCCTACGAGCAGTACTTC

clone size: NA
J gene: TRBJ2-4
D gene: NA
V gene: TRBV11-1
CDR3 protein: CASSLESVTKNIQYF
CDR3 DNA: TGTGCCAGCAGCTTAGAGTCGGTAACCAAAAACATTCAGTACTTC

clone size: NA
J gene: TRBJ2-2
D gene: NA
V gene: TRBV4-3
CDR3 protein: CASSQDMALATGGGELFF
CDR3 DNA: TGCGCCAGCAGCCAAGATATGGCGCTAGCGACTGGAGGCGGGGAGCTGTTTTTT